In this sample, the clone carrying this T cell receptor beta chain turned up a few times. Its specificity is unknown. These data belong to a study of identical twins. Overall study results and limits: Conclusions were drawn cross-sectionally by statistical analysis, without following the same donors. Twin pairs had excess sharing that was weaker in beta out-of-frame sequences. The study found that models underestimated out-of-frame TCR alpha sharing in monozygotic twins.

TCRdb reprocessed the 5' RACE reads with MiXCR, giving one entry per CDR3 protein. The table records around 490,000 distinct CDR3 sequences, about a fifth of them present only once. The V and J ends lost 7 bases and 4 bases respectively, with 10 bases between them. The CDR3 covers 12 residues. The data were also submitted as part of a second study, on yellow fever vaccine responses in identical twins.

The rearrangement uses TRBV12-3 or TRBV12-4 and TRBJ2-5, with D tentatively TRBD1 or TRBD2 (5 bases each). The receptor was derived from a woman between 18 and 29 years old in good health. Material: CD4+ T cells sorted from blood. CDR3 in amino acids: CASTGPGETQYF. CDR3 bases: TGTGCCAGCACGGGGCCCGGAGAGACCCAGTACTTC.